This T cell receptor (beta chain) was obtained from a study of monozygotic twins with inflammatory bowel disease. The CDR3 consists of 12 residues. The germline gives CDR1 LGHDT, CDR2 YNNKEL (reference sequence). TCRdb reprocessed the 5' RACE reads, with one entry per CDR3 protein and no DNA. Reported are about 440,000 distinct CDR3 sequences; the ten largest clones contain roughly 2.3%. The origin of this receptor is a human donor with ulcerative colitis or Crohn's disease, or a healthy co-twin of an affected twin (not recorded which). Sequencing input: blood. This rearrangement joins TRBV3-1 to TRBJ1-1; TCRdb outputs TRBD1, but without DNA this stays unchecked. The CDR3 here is CASSQGQGQAFF.